This TCR beta chain derives from a study of blood T cell repertoires in COVID-19. Study details: Some COVID-19 samples were acute and others convalescent; all came from the United States, Italy and Spain. Sample material is recorded as cDNA or gDNA derived from T cells, B-cell-depleted T cells, or PBMCs.

The authors' processing: Estimation of nucleated cell counts relied on the amplification of reference gene primers. Some clones are missing from TCRdb's copy, which holds only in-frame ones; the method was immunoSEQ multiplex PCR. V, J and clone size were drawn from that table, and D and trimming were deduced from the DNA. The sample has over 200,000 clones, 88% seen once. V lost 6 bases and J lost 7; bases outside the gene matches: 12. Germline V gene sequence: CDR1 SNHLY, CDR2 FYNNEI. The CDR3 runs to 15 residues. A few counts support this clone. This TCR was sampled from a woman aged 55-70 years with acute or convalescent COVID-19. What was sequenced was peripheral blood. The chain couples TRBV2 to TRBJ1-2; TRBD1 matches 9 bases. CDR3 nucleotides: TGTGCCAGCAGAACACAGGGGGCGCGGGACTCTGGCTACACCTTC. Protein product: CASRTQGARDSGYTF.